A selection of T cell receptor beta chains follows, all from one sample in a study of blood T cell repertoires in COVID-19. Profiled with immunoSEQ multiplex PCR; TCRdb holds only in-frame clones, not every one. Among about 190,000 clones listed, about 84% were seen once. Sequenced: PBMCs or T cells enriched from blood (not recorded which). These receptors all stem from a woman younger than 45 who had recovered from COVID-19. Both conserved end residues are part of each CDR3. The D gene is left open where the match is weak. The size field is filled for only some rows; it gives once, few, many or a size class.

V gene: TRBV2
clone size: -
J gene: TRBJ2-1
D gene: TRBD2
CDR3 protein: CASSGTSGISQFF
CDR3 DNA: TGTGCCAGCAGTGGGACTAGCGGGATATCGCAGTTCTTC

V gene: TRBV7-9
clone size: -
J gene: TRBJ2-7
D gene: TRBD1
CDR3 protein: CASSLDRVGEQYF
CDR3 DNA: TGTGCCAGCAGCCTGGACAGGGTGGGGGAGCAGTACTTC

V gene: TRBV9
clone size: -
J gene: TRBJ2-5
D gene: -
CDR3 protein: CASSEGAGETQYF
CDR3 DNA: TGTGCCAGCAGCGAGGGTGCGGGGGAGACCCAGTACTTC

V gene: TRBV30
clone size: -
J gene: TRBJ1-1
D gene: TRBD1
CDR3 protein: CAWSVKGANTEAFF
CDR3 DNA: TGTGCCTGGAGTGTTAAGGGGGCGAACACTGAAGCTTTCTTT

V gene: TRBV5-6
clone size: -
J gene: TRBJ1-4
D gene: TRBD1
CDR3 protein: CASSLGIYRGELFF
CDR3 DNA: TGTGCCAGCAGCTTGGGCATTTACAGGGGGGAACTGTTTTTT

V gene: TRBV27
clone size: -
J gene: TRBJ2-2
D gene: -
CDR3 protein: CASSYQDTPNTGELFF
CDR3 DNA: TGTGCCAGCAGTTACCAGGACACCCCGAACACCGGGGAGCTGTTTTTT

V gene: TRBV10-1
clone size: once
J gene: TRBJ2-1
D gene: TRBD2
CDR3 protein: CASSETSGGYNEQFF
CDR3 DNA: TGCGCCAGCAGTGAGACTAGCGGAGGATACAATGAGCAGTTCTTC

V gene: TRBV5-1
clone size: -
J gene: TRBJ2-1
D gene: -
CDR3 protein: CATTKGGGVSSYNEQFF
CDR3 DNA: TGCGCCACTACAAAAGGTGGCGGAGTGAGCTCCTACAATGAGCAGTTCTTC

V gene: TRBV27
clone size: -
J gene: TRBJ1-6
D gene: -
CDR3 protein: CASSLGQYNSPLHF
CDR3 DNA: TGTGCCAGCAGTTTAGGACAGTATAATTCACCCCTCCACTTT

V gene: TRBV19
clone size: -
J gene: TRBJ2-5
D gene: TRBD1
CDR3 protein: CASSGSGGSQETQYF
CDR3 DNA: TGTGCCAGTAGCGGATCAGGGGGCTCCCAAGAGACCCAGTACTTC

V gene: TRBV5-5
clone size: -
J gene: TRBJ2-7
D gene: -
CDR3 protein: CASSLDFYEQYF
CDR3 DNA: TGTGCCAGCAGCTTGGACTTCTACGAGCAGTACTTC

V gene: TRBV7-9
clone size: -
J gene: TRBJ1-6
D gene: -
CDR3 protein: CASTRTDRNSPLHF
CDR3 DNA: TGTGCCAGCACGAGGACAGACCGAAATTCACCCCTCCACTTT

V gene: TRBV7-9
clone size: -
J gene: TRBJ2-7
D gene: TRBD2
CDR3 protein: CASTGEASGPRSYEQYF
CDR3 DNA: TGTGCCAGCACCGGAGAGGCTAGCGGGCCACGCTCCTACGAGCAGTACTTC

V gene: TRBV6-1
clone size: many
J gene: TRBJ1-2
D gene: TRBD1
CDR3 protein: CASSETETGYGYTF
CDR3 DNA: TGTGCCAGCAGTGAAACCGAGACAGGGTATGGCTACACCTTC

V gene: TRBV30
clone size: -
J gene: TRBJ1-3
D gene: -
CDR3 protein: CAWSRSSGNTIYF
CDR3 DNA: TGTGCCTGGAGTCGGAGCTCTGGAAACACCATATATTTT

V gene: TRBV15
clone size: few
J gene: TRBJ1-4
D gene: -
CDR3 protein: CATSSRRRGTTNEKLFF
CDR3 DNA: TGTGCCACCAGCTCCAGGCGGCGGGGGACAACTAATGAAAAACTGTTTTTT